Below, 24 T cell receptor beta chains from the same sample are listed, as sequenced in a study of blood T cell repertoires in COVID-19. This table comes from immunoSEQ multiplex PCR, and its TCRdb copy is limited to in-frame clones, with some not included. The sample has a few hundred thousand clones; approximately 91% are singletons. Sequencing used PBMCs or T cells enriched from blood (not recorded which). These receptors were collected from a woman between 18 and 29 years old who had been exposed to COVID-19.

The gene calls are TRBV7-9 and TRBJ2-7; 8 bases align to TRBD2. The CDR3 is 14 amino acids. CDR1 is SEHNR and CDR2 is FQNEAQ in the germline V gene (reference sequence). Unmatched junction bases numbered 5, after V lost 5 bases and J lost 2 bases. The CDR3 reads CASSVGLEAYEQYF. The CDR3 coding sequence is TGTGCCAGCAGCGTGGGACTAGAGGCCTACGAGCAGTACTTC.

The genes are TRBV6-5 and TRBJ2-5; possible D gene TRBD1, 7 bases. V was shortened by 6 bases and J by 3 bases, with 11 bases between the two germline ends. The CDR3 spans 13 residues. CDR1 and CDR2 (germline): MNHEY, SVGAGI. CDR3 coding DNA: TGTGCCAGCAGCGACAGGGAGGAAGAGACCCAGTACTTC. It translates to CASSDREEETQYF.

The rearrangement joins TRBV4-1 to TRBJ2-1, with D unresolved. CDR3 size: 12 residues. Looked up from germline, CDR1 is MGHRA and CDR2 is YSYEKL. V was cut by 5 bases and J by 7 bases, with 9 bases left in between. CDR3 DNA: TGCGCCAGCAGCGTGACCGGGAATGAGCAGTTCTTC. Translated: CASSVTGNEQFF.

Turning to this clone: Other DNA sequences in the same sample also yield this CDR3. The CDR3 bases are TGTGCCAGCTCACCCAACAGAGCCTACGAGCAGTACTTC. This codes for CASSPNRAYEQYF. The chain couples TRBV18 to TRBJ2-7, with D hard to call. The V and J ends lost 3 bases and 2 bases respectively, with 8 bases between them. Germline V gene sequence: CDR1 KGHSH, CDR2 LQKENI. The CDR3 totals 13 residues.

The V and J genes are TRBV7-6 and TRBJ2-3, with 7 bases aligning to TRBD2. The CDR3 contains 15 residues. The junction had 8 bases not matched to a gene; V was cut back by 6 bases and J by 2 bases. The V gene's germline CDR1 is SGHVS and CDR2 FNYEAQ. The CDR3 sequence is CASSPGLGSTDTQYF. DNA for the CDR3: TGTGCCAGCAGTCCTGGACTAGGATCCACAGATACGCAGTATTTT.

V is TRBV5-1 and J is TRBJ2-2; 8 nucleotides match TRBD2. Germline V lookup: CDR1 SGHRS, CDR2 YFSETQ. The junction had 5 bases not matched to a gene; V was cut back by 4 bases and J by 0 bases. The CDR3 is 16 amino acids. The CDR3 loop is CASSLVAGSNTGELFF. CDR3 DNA sequence: TGCGCCAGCAGCCTGGTAGCGGGATCGAACACCGGGGAGCTGTTTTTT.

The rearrangement joins TRBV11-2 to TRBJ2-7, with D possibly being TRBD2 (6 bases). The germline V gene has CDR1 SGHAT and CDR2 FQNNGV. The V end was cut by 6 bases, the J end by 5 bases, with 17 bases between. CDR3 length: 14 residues. CDR3 nucleotides: TGTGCCAGCAGTTCCGGGACTGTCCTAGACGAGCAGTACTTC. This gives the protein CASSSGTVLDEQYF.

The rearrangement uses TRBV18 and TRBJ2-3, with 7 bases matching TRBD2. The CDR3 contains 16 residues. Germline CDR1 and CDR2: KGHSH and LQKENI. V shed 3 bases, J shed 2 bases, and the junction held 8 bases outside the gene matches. The CDR3 coding sequence is TGTGCCAGCTCACCCAGGCTAGCGGTACCCACAGATACGCAGTATTTT. This translates into CASSPRLAVPTDTQYF. Combining the CDR3 with reference TRBV18 and TRBJ2-3 gives the whole variable domain NAGVMQNPRHLVRRRGQEARLRCSPMKGHSHVYWYRQLPEEGLKFMVYLQKENIIDESGMPKERFSAEFPKEGPSILRIQQVVRGDSAAYFCASSPRLAVPTDTQYFGPGTRLTVL.

The rearrangement uses TRBV7-2 and TRBJ2-1; 10 bases are shared with TRBD2. This CDR3 comprises 14 residues. Trimming at V came to 3 bases and at J to 8 bases, leaving 4 bases not matched to a gene. CDR1 is SGHTA and CDR2 is FQGNSA in the germline V gene. CDR3 nucleotide sequence: TGTGCCAGCAGCTTGGGACTAGCGAGGGATGAGCAGTTCTTC. It codes for CASSLGLARDEQFF.

The chain employs TRBV6-5 and TRBJ2-3; D is unresolved. Germline V gene data show CDR1 as MNHEY and CDR2 as SVGAGI. V lost 9 bases, J lost 0 bases, and 16 bases lay in between. The length of the CDR3 is 15 residues. CDR3: CASRQVHTSTDTQYF. CDR3 in DNA: TGTGCCAGTCGCCAGGTTCATACTAGCACAGATACGCAGTATTTT.

The V and J genes are TRBV15 and TRBJ1-6; possibly TRBD1 for D (5 bases). From germline, CDR1 is LNHNV and CDR2 YYDKDF (reference sequence). The CDR3 has 14 residues. With 5 bases removed from V and 7 bases from J, the gap between germline ends came to 12 bases. The CDR3 is CATSETESNSPLHF. In DNA form, the CDR3 reads TGTGCCACCAGCGAGACAGAGTCGAATTCACCCCTCCACTTT.

J is TRBJ2-1 and V is TRBV6-4; weak D call: TRBD1 (6 bases). CDR1 is MRHNA, CDR2 SNTAGT, per germline. CDR3 size: 13 residues. Trimming took off 7 bases at V and 6 bases at J, with 13 bases between the two ends. The CDR3 protein is CASNPQGSNEQFF. The CDR3 DNA is TGTGCCAGCAATCCACAGGGTTCCAATGAGCAGTTCTTC.

The J gene is TRBJ2-3, the V gene TRBV4-1; weak D call: TRBD2 (6 bases). V was shortened by 4 bases and J by 3 bases, with 23 bases between the two germline ends. The CDR3 runs 18 residues. Germline CDR1 is MGHRA and CDR2 is YSYEKL. CDR3 region: CASSLAPSSAQTTDTQYF. The CDR3 nucleotides read TGCGCCAGCAGCCTCGCCCCCTCTAGCGCACAGACGACAGATACGCAGTATTTT.

The chain is built from TRBV28 and TRBJ2-3; TRBD2 matches 8 bases. This CDR3 has 14 amino acids. The ends lost 3 bases at V and 5 bases at J; junction bases unmatched: 4. Germline CDR1 and CDR2: MDHEN and SYDVKM. The DNA for the CDR3 is TGTGCCAGCAGTTTCGGGGGGGATATAGATACGCAGTATTTT. As protein: CASSFGGDIDTQYF.

The genes are TRBV13 and TRBJ2-1; TRBD1 aligns across 8 bases. V lost 3 bases, J lost 4 bases, and 5 bases stayed unmatched. CDR1 PRHDT and CDR2 FYEKMQ come from the germline V gene (reference sequence). The CDR3 sequence is 15 residues long. CDR3 amino acids: CASSFQGAVYNEQFF. CDR3 DNA sequence: TGTGCCAGCAGCTTCCAGGGGGCGGTGTACAATGAGCAGTTCTTC.

The rearrangement uses TRBV4-2 and TRBJ1-1, with D uncertain. Trimming shortened V by 4 bases and J by 6 bases, and 9 bases separated the two germline ends. CDR1 is LGHNA and CDR2 is YNFKEQ in the germline V gene. This CDR3 contains 12 residues. The CDR3 nucleotides are TGTGCCAGCAGCCTAACCGGGGCTGAAGCTTTCTTT. Its protein product is CASSLTGAEAFF.

The gene calls are TRBV27 and TRBJ2-1, with 7 nucleotides matching TRBD2. With V trimmed by 7 bases and J by 5 bases, 5 bases remained unmatched. The CDR3 totals 13 residues. Germline V gives CDR1 MNHEY, CDR2 SMNVEV (reference sequence). The CDR3 region is CASKGTINNEQFF. The CDR3, as DNA: TGTGCCAGCAAAGGGACTATAAACAATGAGCAGTTCTTC.

This clone showed up just a few times. The chain joins TRBV4-2 to TRBJ1-3; TRBD1 might be the D (5 bases). The germline V and J ends were trimmed by 6 bases and 5 bases, with 14 bases remaining between them. The CDR3 spans 14 residues. Germline CDR1 reads LGHNA; CDR2 reads YNFKEQ. This chain's CDR3 is CASSPQGFRNTIYF. The DNA of the CDR3 is TGTGCCAGCAGTCCTCAGGGTTTTAGAAACACCATATATTTT.

The chain couples TRBV19 to TRBJ1-6; 9 bases agree with TRBD1. Germline assignment: CDR1 LNHDA and CDR2 SQIVND (reference sequence). The V and J ends lost 4 bases and 9 bases, in that order; junction bases with no gene match: 7. The CDR3 spans 15 residues. CDR3: CASSNTGTGSSPLHF. The CDR3, as DNA: TGTGCCAGTAGTAATACCGGGACAGGGAGTTCACCCCTCCACTTT. Drawing the rest from reference TRBV19 and TRBJ1-6, the complete variable domain is DGGITQSPKYLFRKEGQNVTLSCEQNLNHDAMYWYRQDPGQGLRLIYYSQIVNDFQKGDIAEGYSVSREKKESFPLTVTSAQKNPTAFYLCASSNTGTGSSPLHFGNGTRLTVT.

The chain couples TRBV3-1 (or the pseudogene TRBV3-2) to TRBJ1-2; no firm D call. The CDR3 is 11 residues long. CDR1 and CDR2 (germline): LGHDT, YNNKEL (reference sequence). The V and J ends lost 4 bases and 7 bases respectively, with 7 bases between them. The CDR3 coding sequence is TGTGCCAGCAGCCTCCTGTGTGGCTACACCTTC. Residues: CASSLLCGYTF.

The V call is TRBV7-6, the J call TRBJ1-6, with D tentatively TRBD1 (6 bases). With 1 base removed from V and 5 bases from J, the gap between germline ends came to 9 bases. Germline V gives CDR1 SGHVS, CDR2 FNYEAQ. The CDR3 is 15 amino acids. CDR3: CASSLGTEHNSPLHF. CDR3 in DNA: TGTGCCAGCAGCTTAGGGACAGAGCATAATTCACCCCTCCACTTT.

The rearrangement uses TRBV27 and TRBJ1-6; D possibly corresponds to TRBD1 (6 bases). CDR1 and CDR2 (germline): MNHEY, SMNVEV (reference sequence). The CDR3 sequence is 13 residues long. The V end lost 6 bases, the J end lost 9 bases, and 12 bases lay between the germline ends. CDR3 residues: CASSLQGSSPLHF. CDR3 sequence (DNA): TGTGCCAGCAGCCTGCAGGGGTCTTCACCCCTCCACTTT.

The chain is built from TRBV28 and TRBJ2-7, with TRBD1 matching 8 bases. The CDR3 consists of 16 residues. Germline values: CDR1 MDHEN, CDR2 SYDVKM. V was pared by 2 bases and J by 7 bases, with 13 bases of the junction left unmatched. The CDR3 region is CASSLTGGTGRVEQYF. As DNA, the CDR3 is TGTGCCAGCAGTTTAACTGGTGGGACAGGACGTGTGGAGCAGTACTTC.

With respect to this clone: The sample carries other DNA sequences with the same CDR3. The J gene is TRBJ2-7, the V gene TRBV18, with 7 nucleotides matching TRBD1. The germline CDR1 and CDR2 sequences are KGHSH and LQKENI. The CDR3 is 12 residues long. The J segment lost 5 bases and the V segment lost 3 bases, leaving 1 base of the junction unmatched. The CDR3 DNA reads TGTGCCAGCTCACCCCAGGGGGACGAGCAGTACTTC. Translation: CASSPQGDEQYF.